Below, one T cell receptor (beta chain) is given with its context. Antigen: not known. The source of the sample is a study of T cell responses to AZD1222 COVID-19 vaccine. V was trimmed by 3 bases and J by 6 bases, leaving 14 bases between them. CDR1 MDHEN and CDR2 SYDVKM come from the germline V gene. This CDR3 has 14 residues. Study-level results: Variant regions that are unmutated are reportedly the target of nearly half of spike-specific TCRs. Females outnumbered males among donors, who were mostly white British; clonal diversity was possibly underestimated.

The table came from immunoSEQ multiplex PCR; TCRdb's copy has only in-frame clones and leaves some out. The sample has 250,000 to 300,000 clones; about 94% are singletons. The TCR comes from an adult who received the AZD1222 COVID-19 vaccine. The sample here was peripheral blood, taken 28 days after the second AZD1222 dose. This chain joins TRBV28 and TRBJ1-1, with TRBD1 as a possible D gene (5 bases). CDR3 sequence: CASSLGLAGSEAFF. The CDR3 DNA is TGTGCCAGCAGTTTGGGGCTCGCAGGGTCTGAAGCTTTCTTT.